Presented here are 27 T cell receptor beta chains from one specimen sequenced in a study. TCRdb independently ran MiXCR on the 5' RACE reads; one entry per CDR3 protein. Here the sample spans tens of thousands of distinct CDR3 sequences, around a quarter being singletons. Specimen: naive CD4+ T cells sorted from blood. Subset noted: naive CD4+ T cells, CD4+CD45RA+CD25-. Receptors originate from a female donor with breast cancer.

J is TRBJ1-2 and V is TRBV12-3 or TRBV12-4; 8 bases fit TRBD1. V shed 7 bases and J 2 bases; nucleotides not matched to a gene: 6. The CDR3 covers 14 residues. The chain's CDR3 is CASTWTGTNYGYTF. The CDR3 DNA sequence: TGTGCCAGCACTTGGACAGGGACAAACTATGGCTACACCTTC.

There are a few counts of this clonotype. The chain couples TRBV10-3 to TRBJ2-3, with 7 bases that match TRBD2. The CDR3 consists of 14 residues. The V gene end was trimmed by 5 bases and the J gene end by 5 bases; junction bases not matched to a gene: 7. Germline CDR1 ENHRY, CDR2 SYGVKD. CDR3 sequence (DNA): TGTGCCATCAGTCTAGGGACTATTGGAGATACGCAGTATTTT. Protein sequence: CAISLGTIGDTQYF.

This rearrangement joins TRBV27 to TRBJ2-4; the D gene is possibly TRBD1 (5 bases). V lost 3 bases and J lost 10, with 13 bases in between. This CDR3 has 13 amino acids. Germline CDR1 is MNHEY and CDR2 is SMNVEV (reference sequence). For the CDR3, the DNA is TGTGCCAGCAGTTTGGGGCCCGGGCTAATTCAGTACTTC. This gives the protein CASSLGPGLIQYF.

In its sample, this clonotype was seen once. The junction shows a germline mismatch at one end, possibly a read error. The chain uses TRBV12-3 or TRBV12-4 and TRBJ2-5, with 7 bases fitting TRBD1. The CDR3 covers 12 residues. CDR3 bases: TGTGCCAGCAGTGAAGGGACAGAGACCCAGCACTTC. Amino acids: CASSEGTETQHF.

Comments on this clonotype: No conserved phenylalanine or tryptophan is present at the end of the CDR3, so a read error is the likely explanation. This chain joins TRBV2 and TRBJ1-2, with D perhaps matching TRBD1 (5 bases). Trimming stripped 6 bases from V and 0 bases from J, with 8 bases between. The CDR3 totals 13 residues. The germline gives CDR1 SNHLY, CDR2 FYNNEI. The CDR3 sequence: CASRRGANYGYTV. The CDR3 nucleotides read TGTGCCAGCAGAAGGGGAGCTAACTATGGCTACACCGTC.

Judged by abundance, this clonotype is medium-sized. This rearrangement joins TRBV9 to TRBJ1-6, with a tentative D call TRBD1 (5 bases). The germline CDR1 and CDR2 sequences are SGDLS and YYNGEE. This CDR3 has 13 amino acids. Between the trimmed V and J ends, which lost 5 bases and 9 bases, there was a span of 12 bases. CDR3 bases: TGTGCCAGCAGTGCGGGGGTCCGTTCACCCCTCCACTTT. It translates to CASSAGVRSPLHF. The whole variable domain, remainder taken from reference TRBV9 and TRBJ1-6, is DSGVTQTPKHLITATGQRVTLRCSPRSGDLSVYWYQQSLDQGLQFLIQYYNGEERAKGNILERFSAQQFPDLHSELNLSSLELGDSALYFCASSAGVRSPLHFGNGTRLTVT.

The table lists this clonotype with many counts. V and J are TRBV20-1 and TRBJ1-1; unclear D gene. This CDR3 has 14 residues. V gave up 5 bases and J gave up 5 bases, with 18 bases separating them. Germline lookup yields CDR1 DFQATT and CDR2 SNEGSKA (reference sequence). The CDR3 spells CSAPTGSLGTEAFF. The CDR3, as DNA: TGCAGTGCTCCAACCGGGTCCCTGGGGACTGAAGCTTTCTTT.

This clonotype is medium-sized. This chain links TRBV4-3 with TRBJ2-1, with a weak D call TRBD1 (5 bases). Per the germline V gene, CDR1 is LGHNA and CDR2 is YSLEER. Trimming removed 0 bases from V and 3 bases from J, with 18 bases in between. CDR3 length equals 18 residues. The DNA of the CDR3 is TGCGCCAGCAGCCAAGAACTCATCCGGGCAGGGCTCTACAATGAGCAGTTCTTC. The encoded protein is CASSQELIRAGLYNEQFF.

This clonotype is medium-sized (0.01 to 0.1%) in the sample. The gene calls are TRBV6-5 and TRBJ2-7; the D gene could be TRBD1 or TRBD2 (5 bases each). Germline CDR1 and CDR2: MNHEY and SVGAGI. This CDR3 is 15 amino acids long. Trimming took 5 bases from V and 0 from J, leaving 14 bases between them. For the CDR3, the DNA is TGTGCCAGCAGTCAAACCTGGGACGGCTCCTACGAGCAGTACTTC. This encodes CASSQTWDGSYEQYF.

The chain is built from TRBV29-1 and TRBJ2-7, with unresolved D. CDR3 length equals 10 residues. Germline V gene lookup returns CDR1 SQVTM and CDR2 ANQGSEA. Deletions cut 4 bases from V and 1 base from J, with 2 bases between. This chain's CDR3 is CSVGSYEQYF. The CDR3 DNA sequence: TGCAGCGTTGGGTCCTACGAGCAGTACTTC.

The chain couples TRBV7-9 to TRBJ1-1; D might be TRBD1 (6 bases). Between the trimmed V and J ends, which lost 5 bases and 4 bases, there was a span of 14 bases. This CDR3 contains 14 residues. Germline V CDR1 and CDR2: SEHNR, FQNEAQ (reference sequence). The DNA of the CDR3 is TGTGCCAGCAGCATCACACAGGGATCCACTGAAGCTTTCTTT. Translating gives CASSITQGSTEAFF.

This clonotype was picked up a small number of times. The chain employs TRBV12-3 or TRBV12-4 and TRBJ1-2; D is undetermined. This CDR3 has 15 residues. CDR3 nucleotides: TGTGCTAGCGTGGCACAGAACTTAGGCTTCTATGGCTACACCTTC. Translation gives CASVAQNLGFYGYTF.

This chain connects TRBV7-2 to TRBJ1-3; D unclear. The germline gives CDR1 SGHTA, CDR2 FQGNSA. This CDR3 spans 13 amino acids. V was clipped by 2 bases and J by 4 bases, with 6 bases between them. The CDR3 region has the DNA TGTGCCAGCAGCTTATACCAGGGAAACACCATATATTTT. Amino acids: CASSLYQGNTIYF.

In the case of this clonotype: The junction shows a germline mismatch at one end, possibly a read error. The genes are TRBV7-2 and TRBJ2-1; D perhaps matches TRBD1 (5 bases). The CDR3 extends over 15 amino acids. CDR1 is SGHTA, CDR2 FQGNSA, per germline. The DNA for the CDR3 is TGTGCCGGCAGCTTAGACGGTCCAAAGGGGCGAGAGCAGTTCTTC. It specifies CAGSLDGPKGREQFF. Using reference TRBV7-2 and TRBJ2-1 for the parts outside the CDR3, the full variable domain is GAGVSQSPSNKVTEKGKDVELRCDPISGHTALYWYRQSLGQGLEFLIYFQGNSAPDKSGLPSDRFSAERTGGSVSTLTIQRTQQEDSAVYLCAGSLDGPKGREQFFGPGTRLTVL.

This clonotype occurred a few times. V gene TRBV4-1 combines with J gene TRBJ2-1; 10 positions match TRBD1. The ends lost 5 bases at V and 3 bases at J; junction bases unmatched: 4. The CDR3 runs to 15 residues. Germline CDR1 MGHRA, CDR2 YSYEKL. CDR3 sequence reads: CASSTGTGDYNEQFF. In nucleotides, the CDR3 is TGCGCCAGCAGCACCGGGACAGGGGACTACAATGAGCAGTTCTTC.

This clonotype has only a few counts. This chain joins TRBV7-9 and TRBJ2-1; 8 nucleotides align to TRBD1. From germline, CDR1 is SEHNR and CDR2 FQNEAQ (reference sequence). This CDR3 region has 16 residues. Trimming cost V 5 bases and J 6 bases; bases outside gene matches: 12. CDR3 sequence: CASSLLTGVRINEQFF. The CDR3 region has the DNA TGTGCCAGCAGCCTATTGACAGGGGTTAGGATCAATGAGCAGTTCTTC.

The V call is TRBV7-9, the J call TRBJ2-1, with D unclear. Germline values: CDR1 SEHNR, CDR2 FQNEAQ (reference sequence). V was pared by 4 bases and J by 0 bases, with 10 bases between. The CDR3 is 15 residues long. The CDR3 DNA reads as TGTGCCAGCAGCTATCGGCTCAGCTCCTACAATGAGCAGTTCTTC. Translating gives CASSYRLSSYNEQFF.

This clonotype was seen a handful of times. The chain joins TRBV6-5 to TRBJ1-1, with D perhaps matching TRBD1 (5 bases). The germline V and J ends were trimmed by 6 bases and 7 bases, with 15 bases remaining between them. Germline lookup yields CDR1 MNHEY and CDR2 SVGAGI. This CDR3 comprises 13 residues. The CDR3 DNA is TGTGCCAGCAGACTTAGACAGTTTCTTGAAGCTTTCTTT. Its protein product is CASRLRQFLEAFF.

Only a few counts were recorded for this clonotype. The chain uses TRBV6-4 and TRBJ2-1; D remains ambiguous. CDR1 MRHNA and CDR2 SNTAGT come from the germline V gene. Trimming left V 0 bases short and J 0 bases short, with 9 bases between. This CDR3 has 16 residues. CDR3 protein: CASSDSWRSSYNEQFF. In nucleotides, the CDR3 is TGTGCCAGCAGTGACTCATGGAGAAGCTCCTACAATGAGCAGTTCTTC.

A few counts support this clonotype. The J gene is TRBJ2-1, the V gene TRBV20-1, with a tentative D call TRBD2 (6 bases). Germline V lookup: CDR1 DFQATT, CDR2 SNEGSKA (reference sequence). Deletions cut 5 bases from V and 6 bases from J, with 23 bases between. The CDR3 is 16 amino acids. CDR3 sequence (DNA): TGCAGTGCTGCGGCGGTGTCTAGCGCTGTCGGCAATGAGCAGTTCTTC. Translation: CSAAAVSSAVGNEQFF.

The chain employs TRBV20-1 and TRBJ2-1, with 8 positions matching TRBD2. Germline V lookup: CDR1 DFQATT, CDR2 SNEGSKA (reference sequence). This CDR3 comprises 14 residues. The V gene end was trimmed by 6 bases and the J gene end by 6 bases; junction bases not matched to a gene: 10. CDR3 DNA: TGCAGTGCGATGGTTGCAGCGGGAGTCAATGAGCAGTTCTTC. Its translation is CSAMVAAGVNEQFF.

The sample holds one count of this clonotype. Sequence at one end of the junction differs from germline and may be a read error. The rearrangement uses TRBV7-8 and TRBJ1-6; tentatively, D is TRBD1 (5 bases). The germline V gene has CDR1 SGHVS and CDR2 FQNEAQ. The CDR3 spans 18 residues. The CDR3 region is CASSLARPGSSCNSPLHF. For the CDR3, the DNA is TGTGCCAGCAGCTTAGCGCGTCCAGGGAGCTCCTGTAATTCACCCCTCCACTTT.

This chain uses TRBV3-1 with TRBJ1-3, with D possibly being TRBD1 (5 bases). CDR3 length: 16 residues. V dropped 1 base and J dropped 1 base, with 11 bases sitting between them. Per the germline V gene, CDR1 is LGHDT and CDR2 is YNNKEL (reference sequence). CDR3 amino acids: CASSQALTESGNTIYF. CDR3 nucleotide sequence: TGTGCCAGCAGCCAAGCCCTGACAGAGTCTGGAAACACCATATATTTT. Together with reference TRBV3-1 and TRBJ1-3, the CDR3 gives the full variable domain: DTAVSQTPKYLVTQMGNDKSIKCEQNLGHDTMYWYKQDSKKFLKIMFSYNNKELIINETVPNRFSPKSPDKAHLNLHINSLELGDSAVYFCASSQALTESGNTIYFGEGSWLTVV.

The rearrangement uses TRBV30 and TRBJ1-1; D might be TRBD1 (6 bases). The ends were cut back, 5 bases at V and 10 bases at J, with 17 bases in the middle. The CDR3 totals 12 residues. Germline CDR1 GTSNPN, CDR2 SVGIG (reference sequence). CDR3 sequence reads: CAWGNRAGGAFF. The DNA of the CDR3 is TGTGCCTGGGGAAACAGGGCTGGGGGAGCTTTCTTT.

The V gene is TRBV7-9, the J gene TRBJ1-3; D is unresolved. V was clipped by 1 base and J by 4 bases, with 5 bases between them. CDR3 length: 13 amino acids. Germline V CDR1 and CDR2: SEHNR, FQNEAQ (reference sequence). The CDR3 is CASSLEQGNTIYF. DNA of the CDR3: TGTGCCAGCAGCTTAGAACAGGGAAACACCATATATTTT.

This sequence joins TRBV10-2 and TRBJ2-7; D perhaps matches TRBD1 (5 bases). The V gene's germline CDR1 is WSHSY and CDR2 SAAADI. V lost 8 bases, J lost 0 bases, and 11 bases lay in between. The length of the CDR3 is 13 residues. CDR3: CASCHDSSYEQYF. The CDR3 region has the DNA TGCGCCAGCTGCCATGACAGCTCCTACGAGCAGTACTTC.

This rearrangement joins TRBV2 to TRBJ1-1, with no clear D. The CDR3 has 15 amino acids. Trimming removed 2 bases at V and 4 bases at J, with 14 bases between. Germline CDR1 is SNHLY and CDR2 is FYNNEI. Here the CDR3 DNA reads TGTGCCAGCAGTGAATGGGGTCGAAGGGCCACTGAAGCTTTCTTT. Encoded protein: CASSEWGRRATEAFF.